This TCR beta chain was identified during a study of blood T cells in healthy people across ages. Then a second PCR, running roughly 6 to 12 cycles, was carried out with a sample-barcoded 5' primer and a J-beta primer mix. From each sample, at least 3 million paired-end reads containing CDR3 were obtained. TCRdb ran MiXCR on the 5' RACE reads and lists one entry per CDR3 protein. The top ten hold roughly 3.7% of the sample, which has 1.5 million or so distinct CDR3 sequences, 42% seen once. General observations from the study: Roughly linear declines in TCR beta diversity per million T cells occurred with age. Donors of long life had a larger count of naive CD4+ cells and greater diversity than aged donors.

Total RNA, at least 5.5 micrograms per sample, was extracted from PBMCs. Remarks on this clonotype: As yet, its antigen is unknown.

Germline CDR1 SGHVS, CDR2 FQNEAQ. After removal of 1 base from V and 4 bases from J, the junction contained 9 bases not matched to a gene. The CDR3 contains 17 residues. The genes are TRBV7-8 and TRBJ2-1; TRBD2 aligns across 8 bases. The sequence was collected from a woman between 18 and 30 years old in good health. Input material: blood. The CDR3 DNA reads as TGTGCCAGCAGCTTAGGCCGGGGGGGCCGGGTGTACAATGAGCAGTTCTTC. It codes for CASSLGRGGRVYNEQFF.